The 23 T cell receptor beta chains given below trace back to one sample, sequenced in a study of siplizumab effects on memory and regulatory T cells. The data were produced by immunoSEQ multiplex PCR, yet TCRdb's version contains in-frame clones alone and is incomplete. The sample shows roughly 120,000 clones, about 90% of them seen only once. The sample consisted of Tregs sorted from blood. These receptors originate from a human donor in good health.

The chain combines TRBV19 with TRBJ2-2; 14 positions agree with TRBD2. The CDR3 extends over 17 amino acids. The V gene's germline CDR1 is LNHDA and CDR2 SQIVND (reference sequence). Trimming cost V 6 bases and J 8 bases; bases outside gene matches: 11. The CDR3 DNA reads as TGTGCCAGTAGCTATCAGCGACTAGCGGGAGGGGGAGGGGAGCTGTTTTTT. Amino acid sequence: CASSYQRLAGGGGELFF.

The chain carries TRBV7-2 and TRBJ1-2, with a weak D call TRBD1 (6 bases). The V end lost 5 bases, the J end lost 8 bases, and 15 bases lay between the germline ends. The CDR3 length is 13 residues. Germline V lookup: CDR1 SGHTA, CDR2 FQGNSA. The chain's CDR3 is CASSLMGHSGYTF. Written as DNA, the CDR3 is TGTGCCAGCAGCCTAATGGGACACTCCGGCTACACCTTC.

This clone showed up just once. The chain is built from TRBV11-3 and TRBJ2-1; no clear D gene. V was shortened by 2 bases and J by 6 bases, with 8 bases between the two germline ends. Germline V gene data show CDR1 as SGHNT and CDR2 as YENEEA. The CDR3 contains 13 residues. The CDR3 DNA follows: TGTGCCAGCAGCTTACTCCCTGGCAATGAGCAGTTCTTC. Its translation is CASSLLPGNEQFF.

This clone was detected once. The chain recombines TRBV5-6 with TRBJ2-1, with 8 positions matching TRBD2. The CDR3 sequence is 15 residues long. Per germline, CDR1 SGHDT and CDR2 YYEEEE. V shed 3 bases, J shed 8 bases, and the junction held 10 bases outside the gene matches. CDR3 DNA: TGTGCCAGCAGCTGGGCCGGTGGGACTAGATATGAGCAGTTCTTC. It translates to CASSWAGGTRYEQFF.

The chain recombines TRBV19 with TRBJ2-3; no reliable D call. Trimming pared 8 bases from V and 2 bases from J, leaving 11 bases between. The CDR3 consists of 13 residues. Germline assignment: CDR1 LNHDA and CDR2 SQIVND (reference sequence). CDR3 loop: CASSKLPTDTQYF. CDR3 sequence (DNA): TGTGCCAGTTCTAAACTACCCACAGATACGCAGTATTTT.

The chain combines TRBV27 with TRBJ1-2, with D tentatively TRBD1 (5 bases). This CDR3 contains 14 residues. Germline V gene lookup returns CDR1 MNHEY and CDR2 SMNVEV (reference sequence). V lost 6 bases and J 0 bases, leaving 11 bases between the germline ends. The CDR3 region has the DNA TGTGCCAGCAGACGGGACGGTTCTAACTATGGCTACACCTTC. Its translation: CASRRDGSNYGYTF.

J is TRBJ2-3 and V is TRBV20-1; 8 bases map to TRBD2. The V segment lost 5 bases and the J segment 7 bases; nucleotides outside the gene matches: 2. The CDR3 totals 11 residues. Germline assignment: CDR1 DFQATT and CDR2 SNEGSKA (reference sequence). In DNA form, the CDR3 reads TGCAGTGCTTCGGGGGGGAATACGCAGTATTTT. Protein: CSASGGNTQYF.

The genes are TRBV6-5 and TRBJ1-2, with D perhaps matching TRBD1 (6 bases). The germline gives CDR1 MNHEY, CDR2 SVGAGI. CDR3 size: 14 residues. V gave up 2 bases and J gave up 3 bases, with 10 bases separating them. This CDR3 reads CASSYDRGHYGYTF. The DNA of the CDR3 is TGTGCCAGCAGTTACGACCGGGGGCACTATGGCTACACCTTC.

The rearrangement links TRBV10-3 to TRBJ2-7, with 9 bases matching TRBD1. This CDR3 is 15 amino acids long. CDR1 ENHRY and CDR2 SYGVKD come from the germline V gene. The ends lost 6 bases at V and 0 bases at J; junction bases unmatched: 6. The CDR3 DNA follows: TGTGCCATCAGAGAGGGACAGGGCTACTCCTACGAGCAGTACTTC. Protein sequence: CAIREGQGYSYEQYF.

J is TRBJ1-2 and V is TRBV19; D not certain. Looked up from germline, CDR1 is LNHDA and CDR2 is SQIVND (reference sequence). V lost 5 bases and J 2 bases, leaving 3 bases between the germline ends. This CDR3 contains 11 residues. CDR3: CASSSNYGYTF. The CDR3 nucleotides read TGTGCCAGTAGTTCCAACTATGGCTACACCTTC.

The chain carries TRBV7-9 and TRBJ2-5; D remains ambiguous. Germline V CDR1 and CDR2: SEHNR, FQNEAQ (reference sequence). V gave up 5 bases and J gave up 7 bases, with 14 bases separating them. The CDR3 is 13 residues long. The CDR3 region is CASSGSVLGTQYF. CDR3 in DNA: TGTGCCAGCAGCGGATCGGTTTTGGGGACCCAGTACTTC.

This rearrangement joins TRBV10-1 to TRBJ1-1, with a tentative D call TRBD1 (6 bases). Trimming removed 4 bases at V and 7 bases at J, with 7 bases between. Germline V gene data show CDR1 as WNHNN and CDR2 as SYGVQD (reference sequence). This CDR3 has 11 residues. CDR3 loop: CASSGGLEAFF. CDR3 nucleotides: TGCGCCAGCAGTGGGGGGCTTGAAGCTTTCTTT.

The chain carries TRBV5-5 and TRBJ2-7; the match to TRBD1 covers 8 bases. CDR1 is SGHKS, CDR2 YYEKEE, per germline (reference sequence). The CDR3 is 14 residues long. The J segment lost 6 bases and the V segment lost 4 bases, leaving 9 bases of the junction unmatched. This CDR3 reads CASSPWAGGGEQYF. CDR3 DNA sequence: TGTGCCAGCAGCCCCTGGGCAGGGGGCGGCGAGCAGTACTTC.

The count of this clone is one. The chain links TRBV12-5 to TRBJ2-1, with 8 bases identical to TRBD1. The CDR3 has 16 amino acids. Germline values: CDR1 LGHNT, CDR2 FRNRAP. V lost 1 base to trimming and J lost 8 bases; unmatched junction nucleotides: 10. The CDR3 spells CASGLDRTGRRDEQFF. DNA for the CDR3: TGTGCTAGTGGTTTGGATCGGACAGGGAGGAGAGATGAGCAGTTCTTC.

This chain joins TRBV5-1 and TRBJ1-2; TRBD1 agrees at 8 bases. J was trimmed by 8 bases and V by 4 bases; bases with no gene match: 10. The CDR3 contains 14 residues. Germline V gives CDR1 SGHRS, CDR2 YFSETQ. CDR3 amino acids: CASSADRVVEGYTF. Here the CDR3 DNA reads TGCGCCAGCAGCGCGGACAGGGTAGTGGAGGGCTACACCTTC.

The V gene is TRBV30, the J gene TRBJ1-2; TRBD1 might be the D (5 bases). The CDR3 consists of 12 residues. V was cut by 2 bases and J by 8 bases, with 12 bases left in between. Germline V lookup: CDR1 GTSNPN, CDR2 SVGIG (reference sequence). The CDR3 DNA reads as TGTGCCTGGAGTACCTTGGGGGTAGGCTACACCTTC. Protein sequence: CAWSTLGVGYTF.

This clone was detected only a few times. The chain is built from TRBV9 and TRBJ1-6; tentatively, D is TRBD1 (5 bases). With 4 bases removed from V and 7 bases from J, the gap between germline ends came to 12 bases. CDR3 length: 14 residues. Per the germline V gene, CDR1 is SGDLS and CDR2 is YYNGEE. The DNA of the CDR3 is TGTGCCAGCAGCTCGGGACGGGGAAATTCACCCCTCCACTTT. Translated, it gives CASSSGRGNSPLHF.

The chain couples TRBV19 to TRBJ2-3; weak D call: TRBD2 (5 bases). This CDR3 comprises 13 residues. V lost 3 bases, J lost 3 bases, and 7 bases lay in between. Germline V gene data show CDR1 as LNHDA and CDR2 as SQIVND (reference sequence). The CDR3 loop reads CASSMRGTDTQYF. The CDR3 coding sequence is TGTGCCAGTAGTATGAGAGGGACAGATACGCAGTATTTT.

This chain links TRBV5-1 with TRBJ1-1; no clear D. Germline V gene data show CDR1 as SGHRS and CDR2 as YFSETQ. Trimming stripped 5 bases from V and 1 base from J, with 3 bases between. The CDR3 length is 11 residues. The chain's CDR3 is CASRSNTEAFF. The CDR3, as DNA: TGCGCCAGCAGATCGAACACTGAAGCTTTCTTT.

Comment on this clone: Relative to the germline gene, one junction end is altered; a read error may explain this. The gene calls are TRBV7-9 and TRBJ2-7; 10 bases align to TRBD2. Germline V lookup: CDR1 SEHNR, CDR2 FQNEAQ (reference sequence). This CDR3 region has 14 residues. Here the CDR3 reads CASTPSIGLAAQGF. The CDR3 DNA follows: TGTGCCAGCACCCCATCGATTGGACTAGCGGCCCAGGGATTC.

In its sample, this clone was seen once. This sequence joins TRBV9 and TRBJ2-3; maybe TRBD2 (6 bases). CDR1 and CDR2 from the germline V gene are SGDLS and YYNGEE. This CDR3 region has 18 residues. V was clipped by 1 base and J by 3 bases, with 21 bases between them. CDR3 amino acids: CASSVTQAGRRQTDTQYF. CDR3 nucleotides: TGTGCCAGCAGCGTAACTCAGGCGGGGCGGCGCCAGACAGATACGCAGTATTTT.

Concerning this clone itself: The junction differs from germline at one of its ends, possibly a read error. V usage is TRBV25-1 and J usage is TRBJ2-7; the match to TRBD1 covers 8 bases. Germline loops: CDR1 MGHDK, CDR2 SYGVNS. The CDR3 has 13 amino acids. The CDR3 nucleotides are TGTGCCAGCAGTGATCTCAACCGGGACAGGACGACCTTC. Encoded protein: CASSDLNRDRTTF.

This clone occurred once. The chain couples TRBV5-1 to TRBJ2-3; 10 bases fit TRBD1. This CDR3 spans 16 amino acids. The trim removed 0 bases at V and 8 bases at J, leaving 9 bases unmatched. Germline assignment: CDR1 SGHRS and CDR2 YFSETQ. CDR3 coding DNA: TGCGCCAGCAGCTTGGGACAGGGGGCGAAATACGGTACGCAGTATTTT. As protein: CASSLGQGAKYGTQYF.